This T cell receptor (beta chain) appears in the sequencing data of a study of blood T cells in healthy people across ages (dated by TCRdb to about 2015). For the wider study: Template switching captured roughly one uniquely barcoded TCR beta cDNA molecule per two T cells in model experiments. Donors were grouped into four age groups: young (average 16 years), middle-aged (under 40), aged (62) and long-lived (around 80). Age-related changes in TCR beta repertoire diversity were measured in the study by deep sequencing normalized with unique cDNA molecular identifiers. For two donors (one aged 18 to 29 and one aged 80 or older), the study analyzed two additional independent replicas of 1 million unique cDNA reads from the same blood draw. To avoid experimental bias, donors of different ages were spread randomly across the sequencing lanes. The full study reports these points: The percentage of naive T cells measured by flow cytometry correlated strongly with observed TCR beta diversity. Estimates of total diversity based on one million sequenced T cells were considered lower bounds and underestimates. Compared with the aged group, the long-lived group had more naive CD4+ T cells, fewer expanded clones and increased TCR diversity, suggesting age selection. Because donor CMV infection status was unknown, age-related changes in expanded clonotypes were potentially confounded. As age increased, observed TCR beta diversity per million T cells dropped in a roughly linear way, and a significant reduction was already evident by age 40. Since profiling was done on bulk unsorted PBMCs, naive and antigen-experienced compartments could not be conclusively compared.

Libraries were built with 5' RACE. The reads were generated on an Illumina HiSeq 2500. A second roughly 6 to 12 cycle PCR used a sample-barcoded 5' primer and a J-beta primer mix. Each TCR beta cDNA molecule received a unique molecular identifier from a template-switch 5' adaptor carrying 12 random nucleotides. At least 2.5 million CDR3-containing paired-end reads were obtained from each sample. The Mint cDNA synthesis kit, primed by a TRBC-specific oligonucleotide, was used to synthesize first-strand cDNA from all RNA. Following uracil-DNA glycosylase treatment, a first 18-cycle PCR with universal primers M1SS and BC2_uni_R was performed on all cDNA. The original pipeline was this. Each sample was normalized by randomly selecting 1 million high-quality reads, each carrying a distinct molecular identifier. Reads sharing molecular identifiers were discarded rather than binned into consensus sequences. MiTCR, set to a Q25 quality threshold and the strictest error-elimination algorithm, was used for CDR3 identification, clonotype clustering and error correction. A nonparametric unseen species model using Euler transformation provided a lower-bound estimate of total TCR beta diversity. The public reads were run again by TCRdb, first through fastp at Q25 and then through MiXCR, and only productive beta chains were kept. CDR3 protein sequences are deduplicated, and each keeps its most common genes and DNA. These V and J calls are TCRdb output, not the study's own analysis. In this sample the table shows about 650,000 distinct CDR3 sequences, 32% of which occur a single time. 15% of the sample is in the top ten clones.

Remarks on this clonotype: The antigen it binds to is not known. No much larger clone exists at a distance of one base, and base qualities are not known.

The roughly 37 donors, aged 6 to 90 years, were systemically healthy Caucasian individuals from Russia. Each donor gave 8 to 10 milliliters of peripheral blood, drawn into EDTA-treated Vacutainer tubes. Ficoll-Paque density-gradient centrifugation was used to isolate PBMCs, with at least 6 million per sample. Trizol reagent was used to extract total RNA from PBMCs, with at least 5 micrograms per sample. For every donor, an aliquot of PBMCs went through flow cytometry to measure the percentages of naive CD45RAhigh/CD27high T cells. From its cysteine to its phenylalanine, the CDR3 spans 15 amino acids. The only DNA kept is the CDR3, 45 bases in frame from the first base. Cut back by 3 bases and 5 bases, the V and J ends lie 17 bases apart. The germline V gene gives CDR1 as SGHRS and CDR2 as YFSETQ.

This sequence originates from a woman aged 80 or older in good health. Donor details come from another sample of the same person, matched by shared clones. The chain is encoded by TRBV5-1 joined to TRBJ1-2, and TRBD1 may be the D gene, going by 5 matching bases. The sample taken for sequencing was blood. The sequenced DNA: TGCGCCAGCAGCTCGACCGCTACCGGGGGGTATGGCTACACCTTC. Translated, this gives CASSSTATGGYGYTF.